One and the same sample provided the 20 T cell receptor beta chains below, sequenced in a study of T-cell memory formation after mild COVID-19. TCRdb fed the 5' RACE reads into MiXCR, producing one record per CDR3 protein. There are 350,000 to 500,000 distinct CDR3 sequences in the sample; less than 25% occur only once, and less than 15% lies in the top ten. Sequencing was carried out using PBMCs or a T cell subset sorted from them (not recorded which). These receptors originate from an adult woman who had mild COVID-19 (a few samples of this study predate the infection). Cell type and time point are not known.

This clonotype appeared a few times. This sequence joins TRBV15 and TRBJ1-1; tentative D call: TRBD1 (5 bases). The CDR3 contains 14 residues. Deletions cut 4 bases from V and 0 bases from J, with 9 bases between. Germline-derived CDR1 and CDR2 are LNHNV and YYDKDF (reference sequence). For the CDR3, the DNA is TGTGCCACCAGCACTTCAGGGTTGAACACTGAAGCTTTCTTT. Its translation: CATSTSGLNTEAFF.

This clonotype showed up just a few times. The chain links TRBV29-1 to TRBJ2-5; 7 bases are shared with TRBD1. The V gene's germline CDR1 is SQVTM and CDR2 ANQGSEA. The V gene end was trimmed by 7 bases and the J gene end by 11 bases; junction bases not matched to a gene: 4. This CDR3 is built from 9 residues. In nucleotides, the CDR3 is TGCAGCGCAACAGGGGTTCAGTACTTC. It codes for CSATGVQYF.

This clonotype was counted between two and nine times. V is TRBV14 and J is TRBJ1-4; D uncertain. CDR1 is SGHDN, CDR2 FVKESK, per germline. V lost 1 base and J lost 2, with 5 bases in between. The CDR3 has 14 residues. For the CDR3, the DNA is TGTGCCAGCAGCCAAGCCGGGACTAATGAAAAACTGTTTTTT. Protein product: CASSQAGTNEKLFF.

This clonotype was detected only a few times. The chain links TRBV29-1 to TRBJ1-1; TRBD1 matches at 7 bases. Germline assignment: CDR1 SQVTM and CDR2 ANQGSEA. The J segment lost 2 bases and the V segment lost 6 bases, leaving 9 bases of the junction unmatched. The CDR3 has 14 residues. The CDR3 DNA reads TGCAGCGTCGCCGGGACAGACTTAAACACTGAAGCTTTCTTT. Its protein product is CSVAGTDLNTEAFF.

CDR3 DNA sequence: TGTGCCAGCAGTTACGTGGGAGGAGAGTCTTTCTTT. It yields the protein CASSYVGGESFF. This chain links TRBV6-6 with TRBJ1-1; D is undetermined. The germline CDR1 and CDR2 sequences are MNHNY and SVGAGI (reference sequence). V lost 2 bases, J lost 12 bases, and 13 bases lay in between. This CDR3 contains 12 residues.

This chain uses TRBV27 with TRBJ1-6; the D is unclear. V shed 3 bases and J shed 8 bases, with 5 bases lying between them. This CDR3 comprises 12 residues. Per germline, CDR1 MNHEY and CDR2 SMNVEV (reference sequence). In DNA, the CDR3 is TGTGCCAGCAGTTTCCCAGATTCACCCCTCCACTTT. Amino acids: CASSFPDSPLHF.

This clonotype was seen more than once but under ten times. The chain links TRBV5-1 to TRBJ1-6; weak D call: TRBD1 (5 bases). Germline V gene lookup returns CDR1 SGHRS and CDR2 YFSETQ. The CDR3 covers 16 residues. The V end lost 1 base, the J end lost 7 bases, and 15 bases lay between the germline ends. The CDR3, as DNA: TGCGCCAGCAGCTTGTCCGGGGGATATAACAATTCACCCCTCCACTTT. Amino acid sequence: CASSLSGGYNNSPLHF.

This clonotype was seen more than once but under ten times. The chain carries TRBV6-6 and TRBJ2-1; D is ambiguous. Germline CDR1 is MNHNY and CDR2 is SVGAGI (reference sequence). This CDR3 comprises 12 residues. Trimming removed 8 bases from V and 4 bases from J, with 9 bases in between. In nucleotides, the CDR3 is TGTGCCAGCTGGGCCGATTACAATGAGCAGTTCTTC. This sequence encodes CASWADYNEQFF.

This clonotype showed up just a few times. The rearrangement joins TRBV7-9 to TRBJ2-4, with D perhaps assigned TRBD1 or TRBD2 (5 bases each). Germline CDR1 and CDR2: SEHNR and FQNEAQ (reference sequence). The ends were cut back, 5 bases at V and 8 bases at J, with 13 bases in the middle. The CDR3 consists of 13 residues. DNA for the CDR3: TGTGCCAGCAGCCAGGGACCGGCGGACATTCAGTACTTC. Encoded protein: CASSQGPADIQYF.

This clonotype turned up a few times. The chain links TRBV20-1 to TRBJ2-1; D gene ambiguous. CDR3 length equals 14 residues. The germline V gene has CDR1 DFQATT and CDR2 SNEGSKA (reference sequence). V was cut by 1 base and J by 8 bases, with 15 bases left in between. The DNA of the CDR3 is TGCAGTGCTAGAGCGCGGCCGATCGCCCATGAGCAGTTCTTC. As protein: CSARARPIAHEQFF.

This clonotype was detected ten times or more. The CDR3 region is CASSITSGSYNEQFF. CDR3 sequence (DNA): TGTGCCAGCAGTATAACTAGCGGGAGTTACAATGAGCAGTTCTTC. The chain couples TRBV27 to TRBJ2-1, with 11 positions matching TRBD2. Looked up from germline, CDR1 is MNHEY and CDR2 is SMNVEV (reference sequence). The CDR3 is 15 residues long. After removal of 5 bases from V and 4 bases from J, the junction contained 4 bases not matched to a gene.

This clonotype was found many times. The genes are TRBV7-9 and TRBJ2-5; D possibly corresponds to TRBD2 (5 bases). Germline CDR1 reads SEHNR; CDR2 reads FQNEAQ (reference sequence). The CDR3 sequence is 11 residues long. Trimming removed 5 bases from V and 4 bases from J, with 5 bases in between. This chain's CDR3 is CASSRGETQYF. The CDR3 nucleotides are TGTGCCAGCAGCCGGGGAGAGACCCAGTACTTC. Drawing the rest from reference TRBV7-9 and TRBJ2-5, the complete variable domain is DTGVSQNPRHKITKRGQNVTFRCDPISEHNRLYWYRQTLGQGPEFLTYFQNEAQLEKSRLLSDRFSAERPKGSFSTLEIQRTEQGDSAMYLCASSRGETQYFGPGTRLLVL.

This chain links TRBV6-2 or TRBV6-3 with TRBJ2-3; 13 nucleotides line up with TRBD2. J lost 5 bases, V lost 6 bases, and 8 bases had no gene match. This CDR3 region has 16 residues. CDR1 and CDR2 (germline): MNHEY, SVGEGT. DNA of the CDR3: TGTGCCAGCAGAAAAACCGGGACTAGCGGGAAAGATACGCAGTATTTT. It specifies CASRKTGTSGKDTQYF.

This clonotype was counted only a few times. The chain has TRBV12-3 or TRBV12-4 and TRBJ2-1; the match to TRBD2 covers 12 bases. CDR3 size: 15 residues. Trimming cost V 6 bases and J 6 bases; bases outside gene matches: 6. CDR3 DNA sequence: TGTGCCAGCAGCCGAGGACTAGCGGGACTCAATGAGCAGTTCTTC. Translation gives CASSRGLAGLNEQFF.

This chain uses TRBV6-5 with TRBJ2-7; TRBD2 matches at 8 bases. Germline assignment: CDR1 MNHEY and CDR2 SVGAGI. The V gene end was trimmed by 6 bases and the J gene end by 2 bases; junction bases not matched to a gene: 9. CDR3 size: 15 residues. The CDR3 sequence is CASSFSAGLAYEQYF. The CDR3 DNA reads TGTGCCAGCAGCTTTTCCGCGGGACTAGCCTACGAGCAGTACTTC.

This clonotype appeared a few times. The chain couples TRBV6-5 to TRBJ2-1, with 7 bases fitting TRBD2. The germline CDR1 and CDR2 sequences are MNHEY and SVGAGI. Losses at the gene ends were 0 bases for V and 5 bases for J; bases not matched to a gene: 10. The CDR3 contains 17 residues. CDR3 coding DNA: TGTGCCAGCAGTTACTCCGCTAGCGGTCTAATTCACAATGAGCAGTTCTTC. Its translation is CASSYSASGLIHNEQFF.

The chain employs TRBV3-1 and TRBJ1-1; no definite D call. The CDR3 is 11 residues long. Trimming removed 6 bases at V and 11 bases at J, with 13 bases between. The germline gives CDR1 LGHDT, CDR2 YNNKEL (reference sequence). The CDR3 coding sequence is TGTGCCAGCAGTCCAGGTCATGTCGCTTTCTTT. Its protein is CASSPGHVAFF.

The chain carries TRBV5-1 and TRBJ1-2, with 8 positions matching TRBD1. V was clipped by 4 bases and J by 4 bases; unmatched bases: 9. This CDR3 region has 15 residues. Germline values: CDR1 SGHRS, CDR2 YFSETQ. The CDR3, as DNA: TGCGCCAGCAGCGCCAGGACAGGGATTGGCTATGGCTACACCTTC. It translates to CASSARTGIGYGYTF.

Here the CDR3 reads CAISASSGGTDTQYF. The CDR3 nucleotides are TGTGCCATCAGCGCTTCTAGCGGGGGCACAGATACGCAGTATTTT. The chain carries TRBV10-3 and TRBJ2-3; TRBD2 matches at 9 bases. V shed 6 bases and J 1 base; nucleotides not matched to a gene: 5. The CDR3 has 15 amino acids. Per the germline V gene, CDR1 is ENHRY and CDR2 is SYGVKD.

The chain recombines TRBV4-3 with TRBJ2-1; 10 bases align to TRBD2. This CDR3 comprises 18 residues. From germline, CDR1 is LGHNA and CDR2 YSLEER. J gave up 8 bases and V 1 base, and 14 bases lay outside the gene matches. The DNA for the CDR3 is TGCGCCAGCAGCCAAGGTACAGCGGGAGGGCCGGGTCCCTATGAGCAGTTCTTC. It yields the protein CASSQGTAGGPGPYEQFF.